Listed below are T cell receptor beta chains from one sample, sequenced in a study of shared clonotypes between healthy human individuals. Clones were sequenced by immunoSEQ multiplex PCR, and TCRdb holds only the in-frame ones, with some missing. The sample has about 1 million clones; around 74% are singletons. The sequencing sample was made of memory CD4+ T cells sorted from blood. These receptor sequences come from a man younger than 30 in good health. Both conserved end residues are part of each CDR3. D genes are given only for firm matches. Clone size appears in some rows only: once, few, many, or a class for an expanded clone.

d_gene,j_gene,v_gene,abundance,CDR3nt,CDR3aa
NA,TRBJ2-7,TRBV5-1,NA,TGCGCCAGCAGCTTGGCTGGGCCACAGCAGTACTTC,CASSLAGPQQYF
TRBD2,TRBJ2-7,TRBV10-2,NA,TGCGCCAGCAGGGGACTAGCGGGGACCTACGAGCAGTACTTC,CASRGLAGTYEQYF
NA,TRBJ2-7,TRBV6-5,NA,TGTGCCAGCAGTTCGAGGGAAGCGGGCCTCGAGCAGTACTTC,CASSSREAGLEQYF
TRBD1,TRBJ1-6,TRBV5-6,NA,TGTGCCAGCAGACGGGGACAGGGAAGGTCACCCCTCCACTTT,CASRRGQGRSPLHF
NA,TRBJ1-2,TRBV20-1,NA,TGCAGTGCGAGCGACGGAAGGGGCTACACCTTC,CSASDGRGYTF
NA,TRBJ2-7,TRBV7-8,NA,TGTGCCAGCAGCTTACCCCCGGATCCCTACGAGCAGTACTTC,CASSLPPDPYEQYF
NA,TRBJ1-2,TRBV10-3,few,TGTGCCATCAGTGAGCCGACAGTTAACTATGGCTACACCTTC,CAISEPTVNYGYTF
NA,TRBJ2-7,TRBV5-1,NA,TGCGCCAGCAGCCCAGGGACGACCTCCTACGAGCAGTACTTC,CASSPGTTSYEQYF
NA,TRBJ2-6,TRBV7-2,many,TGTGCCAGCAGCTTAGGGCAGTCTGGGGCCAACGTCCTGACTTTC,CASSLGQSGANVLTF
TRBD2,TRBJ2-3,TRBV18,NA,TGTGCCAGCTCAGAACTAGCGGGGAGCACAGATACGCAGTATTTT,CASSELAGSTDTQYF
NA,TRBJ2-3,TRBV6-1,NA,TGTGCCAGTTTTACGGTCTCACCCGGGGATACGCAGTATTTT,CASFTVSPGDTQYF
TRBD1,TRBJ1-1,TRBV28,NA,TGTGCCAGCAGTGCCCGGGACAGGGCTTTCTTT,CASSARDRAFF
TRBD1,TRBJ2-5,TRBV18,NA,TGTGCCAGCTCACGCGACAGGGAAGAGACCCAGTACTTC,CASSRDREETQYF
NA,TRBJ2-1,TRBV5-1,NA,TGCGCCAGCAGCTTGGCCGGAGGGACTCGTGTAAATGAGCAGTTCTTC,CASSLAGGTRVNEQFF
TRBD2,TRBJ2-2,TRBV10-3,NA,TGTGCCATCAGTGAGTCGGCTAGCGGGGGGGCAGAAGCCGGGGAGCTGTTTTTT,CAISESASGGAEAGELFF
NA,TRBJ1-2,TRBV19,once,TGTGCCAGTAGTCCTAGGATTGGACAGTCAAACTATGGCTACACCTTC,CASSPRIGQSNYGYTF
TRBD1,TRBJ1-1,TRBV28,NA,TGTGCCAGCAGTTCACCGGGACAGGGCATGAACACTGAAGCTTTCTTT,CASSSPGQGMNTEAFF
NA,TRBJ1-5,TRBV6-1,NA,TGTGCCAGCTACGTGGCAAATCAGCCCCAGCATTTT,CASYVANQPQHF
NA,TRBJ1-6,TRBV5-1,NA,TGCGCCAGCAGCTTAGCCGAGGGAAGGGTGTCACCCCTCCACTTT,CASSLAEGRVSPLHF
NA,TRBJ2-1,TRBV5-6,NA,TGTGCCAGCACCTCTCCAGGGAGCTCCTACAATGAGCAGTTCTTC,CASTSPGSSYNEQFF
NA,TRBJ2-5,TRBV7-9,once,TGTGCCAGCAGCTTACGGACAGTCAATAAAGAGACCCAGTACTTC,CASSLRTVNKETQYF
NA,TRBJ1-2,TRBV19,once,TGTGCCAGTAGGGAGGACAAACTCTATGGCTACACCTTC,CASREDKLYGYTF
TRBD2,TRBJ2-1,TRBV5-5,NA,TGTGCCAGCAGCTTGATAACTAGCGGATCCAATGAGCAGTTCTTC,CASSLITSGSNEQFF
TRBD2,TRBJ2-5,TRBV11-2,NA,TGTGCCAGCAGCTCTGGACGGGAGGGGACCCAGTACTTC,CASSSGREGTQYF
NA,TRBJ1-1,TRBV6-1,NA,TGTGCCAGCAGTGAAATCCCCCGGATCGCTGAAGCTTTCTTT,CASSEIPRIAEAFF
NA,TRBJ1-2,TRBV7-9,NA,TGTGCCAGCAGCTTAGATGCAGGCGGGTGGAACACCTTC,CASSLDAGGWNTF
NA,TRBJ1-2,TRBV19,NA,TGTGCCAGTACCCCTAGGGCAGGGGAAAACTATGGCTACACCTTC,CASTPRAGENYGYTF
TRBD1,TRBJ2-1,TRBV5-4,few,TGTGCCAGCAGCTCCAGTCTGACAGGGGACAATGAGCAGTTCTTC,CASSSSLTGDNEQFF
NA,TRBJ2-5,TRBV7-2,once,TGTGCCAGCAGCTCCGAAGGGGGAACTAAGAGAACCCAGTACTTC,CASSSEGGTKRTQYF
TRBD2,TRBJ2-1,TRBV4-1,NA,TGCGCCAGCAGTCCCGGGGGTAGCGGGGTCGGGAATGAGCAGTTCTTC,CASSPGGSGVGNEQFF
NA,TRBJ2-1,TRBV4-1,NA,TGCGCCAGCAGCCAAGCGGGGGTCTCCTACAATGAGCAGTTCTTC,CASSQAGVSYNEQFF
NA,TRBJ2-5,TRBV5-1,NA,TGCGCCAGCAGCATCGGACCGGGGCCACAAGAGACCCAGTACTTC,CASSIGPGPQETQYF
NA,TRBJ2-1,TRBV5-1,NA,TGCGCCAGCAGCTTGGTCGGGGGCTCCTACAATGAGCAGTTCTTC,CASSLVGGSYNEQFF
NA,TRBJ2-5,TRBV9,NA,TGTGCCAGCAGCGTAGGGGGAAACGGGGCAGGGGAGGAGACCCAGTACTTC,CASSVGGNGAGEETQYF
NA,TRBJ1-1,TRBV12-1,few,TGTGCCAGCCTCACGGAGGGGAACACTGAAGCTTTCTTT,CASLTEGNTEAFF
NA,TRBJ1-2,TRBV30,NA,TGTGCCTGGAGACCCCACTATGGCTACACCTTC,CAWRPHYGYTF
NA,TRBJ1-1,TRBV6-6,NA,TGTGCCAGCAGCCCCGGGGGCGGTGTGGGGACTGAAGCTTTCTTT,CASSPGGGVGTEAFF
NA,TRBJ1-5,TRBV6-1,NA,TGTGCCAGCCGGGCGGGATATAGCAATCAGCCCCAGCATTTT,CASRAGYSNQPQHF
NA,TRBJ2-5,TRBV18,few,TGTGCCAGCTCACCGAACCGAGAGACCCAGTACTTC,CASSPNRETQYF
TRBD1,TRBJ1-2,TRBV27,once,TGTGCCAGCAGTTTACCCCTCGACAGGGCTTATGGCTACACCTTC,CASSLPLDRAYGYTF
NA,TRBJ2-5,TRBV12-2,NA,TGTGCAAGTCGCTTAAGTGAAGCAGGGGAAATGACCCAGTACTTC,CASRLSEAGEMTQYF
TRBD1,TRBJ2-1,TRBV19,NA,TGTGCCAGTAGTTCACAGGGGCGGGAGCAGTTCTTC,CASSSQGREQFF
NA,TRBJ2-1,TRBV19,NA,TGTGCCAGTGCCTCAGGTGCCTCCTACAATGAGCAGTTCTTC,CASASGASYNEQFF
NA,TRBJ2-1,TRBV11-2,once,TGTGCCAGCAGCTTAAAGAGGGAGGAATACAATGAGCAGTTCTTC,CASSLKREEYNEQFF
NA,TRBJ2-1,TRBV9,NA,TGTGCCAGCAGCGTAGGAGCAGGGTTACAGTTCTTC,CASSVGAGLQFF
TRBD2,TRBJ2-7,TRBV7-2,NA,TGTGCCAGCAGAACTAGCGGGACATCCTACGAGCAGTACTTC,CASRTSGTSYEQYF
NA,TRBJ2-3,TRBV7-2,NA,TGTGCCAGCAGTCTTTCACGCGCCGTGGGGGATACGCAGTATTTT,CASSLSRAVGDTQYF
NA,TRBJ2-2,TRBV30,NA,TGTGCCTGGAGTGTGGGCAGGGTTCGCCTCCGGGCCGGGGAGCTGTTTTTT,CAWSVGRVRLRAGELFF
NA,TRBJ2-7,TRBV6-5,NA,TGTGCCAGCAGCCGAAGCAGGGGAGGCGAGCAGTACTTC,CASSRSRGGEQYF
NA,TRBJ2-1,TRBV10-3,NA,TGTGCCCTTTCAGGGGGGACCGTCAATGAGCAGTTCTTC,CALSGGTVNEQFF
TRBD2,TRBJ2-3,TRBV19,NA,TGTGCCAGTAGTTTACGACTAGCGGGCACAGATACGCAGTATTTT,CASSLRLAGTDTQYF
NA,TRBJ2-1,TRBV2,few,TGTGCCAGCAGTGGTAAAGGGGGCAATGAGCAGTTCTTC,CASSGKGGNEQFF
TRBD2,TRBJ2-1,TRBV10-1,NA,TGCGCCAGCAGTGCGTCGCGGGAGGTGCGCAATGAGCAGTTCTTC,CASSASREVRNEQFF
NA,TRBJ2-3,TRBV5-1,few,TGCGCCAGCAGTTTAGTCCTGGCAGACTCAGATACGCAGTATTTT,CASSLVLADSDTQYF
NA,TRBJ2-3,TRBV7-6,NA,TGTGCCAGCAGCTTAGTCTCTAGTTCAGATACGCAGTATTTT,CASSLVSSSDTQYF